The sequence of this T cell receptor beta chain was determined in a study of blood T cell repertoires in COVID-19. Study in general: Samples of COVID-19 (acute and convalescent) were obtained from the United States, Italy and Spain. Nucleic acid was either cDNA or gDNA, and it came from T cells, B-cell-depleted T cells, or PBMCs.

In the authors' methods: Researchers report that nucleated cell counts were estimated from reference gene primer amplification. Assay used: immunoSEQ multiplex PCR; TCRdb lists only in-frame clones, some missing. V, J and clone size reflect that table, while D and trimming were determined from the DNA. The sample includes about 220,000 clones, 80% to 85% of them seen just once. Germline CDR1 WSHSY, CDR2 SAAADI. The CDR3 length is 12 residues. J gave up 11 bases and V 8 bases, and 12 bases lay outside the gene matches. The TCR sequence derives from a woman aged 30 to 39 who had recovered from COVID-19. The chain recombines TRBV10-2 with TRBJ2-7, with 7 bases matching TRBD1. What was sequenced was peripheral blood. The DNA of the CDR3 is TGCGCCAGCCGCCCCAGACAGGGCCAGGAGTACTTC. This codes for CASRPRQGQEYF.